Presented here are 25 T cell receptor beta chains from one specimen sequenced in a study of T-cell reconstitution after alpha-beta-depleted transplantation in children. Preparation of the TCRbeta library was carried out with unique molecular identifiers. Via MiXCR, TCRdb re-called the PCR reads, giving one row per CDR3 protein. The sample shows some 500,000 distinct CDR3 sequences, about 18% of them seen only once. Sequences were derived from PBMCs from the stem cell graft donor, sampled from the stem cell graft. These TCRs come from a human donor who donated a stem cell graft to a child with acute lymphoblastic leukemia.

The J gene is TRBJ2-3, the V gene TRBV7-2, with D maybe TRBD2 (6 bases). This CDR3 comprises 16 residues. Trimming removed 5 bases at V and 3 bases at J, with 18 bases between. Germline V lookup: CDR1 SGHTA, CDR2 FQGNSA. As DNA, the CDR3 is TGTGCCAGCAGCCCCTTGGCGGGACGATGGACAGATACGCAGTATTTT. Translating it yields CASSPLAGRWTDTQYF.

Only a few counts were recorded for this clonotype. The chain carries TRBV6-1 and TRBJ2-1; 7 positions match TRBD2. The trim removed 6 bases at V and 8 bases at J, leaving 7 bases unmatched. This CDR3 region has 13 residues. From germline, CDR1 is MNHNS and CDR2 SASEGT. CDR3 protein: CASSPGTTHEQFF. The CDR3, as DNA: TGTGCCAGCAGCCCCGGGACTACACATGAGCAGTTCTTC.

This clonotype has a handful of counts. For the CDR3, the DNA is TGTGCCATCAGTGAGTCCGTCGGACACCCGGAAGGAGCTTTCTTT. It is translated as CAISESVGHPEGAFF. The chain is built from TRBV10-3 and TRBJ1-1; maybe TRBD1 (5 bases). Germline CDR1 and CDR2: ENHRY and SYGVKD. The V end was cut by 0 bases, the J end by 10 bases, with 18 bases between. CDR3 length: 15 residues.

CDR3 amino acids: CASSWTGVDDNEQFF. In nucleotides, the CDR3 is TGCGCCAGCAGCTGGACAGGGGTCGACGACAATGAGCAGTTCTTC. The V call is TRBV5-1, the J call TRBJ2-1; 9 nucleotides align to TRBD1. This CDR3 contains 15 residues. V dropped 3 bases and J dropped 5; count of bases not matched to a gene: 6. Germline V lookup: CDR1 SGHRS, CDR2 YFSETQ. The full variable domain, its missing parts supplied by reference TRBV5-1 and TRBJ2-1, is KAGVTQTPRYLIKTRGQQVTLSCSPISGHRSVSWYQQTPGQGLQFLFEYFSETQRNKGNFPGRFSGRQFSNSRSEMNVSTLELGDSALYLCASSWTGVDDNEQFFGPGTRLTVL.

This clonotype was counted between two and nine times. The rearrangement links TRBV25-1 to TRBJ2-5; maybe TRBD2 (6 bases). There are 14 residues in the CDR3. Germline values: CDR1 MGHDK, CDR2 SYGVNS. Trimming shortened V by 3 bases and J by 5 bases, and 13 bases separated the two germline ends. The CDR3 region has the DNA TGTGCCAGCAGTGACCTGATGGGGGGTGAGACCCAGTACTTC. It yields the protein CASSDLMGGETQYF.

This clonotype turned up a few times. The rearrangement joins TRBV6-1 to TRBJ2-7; TRBD1 aligns across 7 bases. The V segment lost 7 bases and the J segment 3 bases; nucleotides outside the gene matches: 3. The length of the CDR3 is 12 residues. Germline CDR1 and CDR2: MNHNS and SASEGT. The chain's CDR3 is CASNRQGYEQYF. The CDR3 DNA reads as TGTGCCAGCAATAGACAGGGCTACGAGCAGTACTTC.

This rearrangement joins TRBV6-1 to TRBJ1-1; unclear D gene. The CDR3 is 14 residues long. Germline assignment: CDR1 MNHNS and CDR2 SASEGT. V lost 6 bases and J lost 1, with 12 bases in between. CDR3 sequence: CASSHPRGNTEAFF. The DNA of the CDR3 is TGTGCCAGCAGCCACCCGCGCGGGAACACTGAAGCTTTCTTT.

The V call is TRBV7-9, the J call TRBJ1-2; D is ambiguous. This CDR3 spans 12 amino acids. V shed 2 bases and J shed 11 bases, with 12 bases lying between them. Germline V CDR1 and CDR2: SEHNR, FQNEAQ (reference sequence). As DNA, the CDR3 is TGTGCCAGCAGCTTATATATCCGGGAGTACACCTTC. This translates into CASSLYIREYTF.

This clonotype has just a few counts. The chain uses TRBV3-1 and TRBJ1-4; D not certain. This CDR3 region has 14 residues. Trimming pared 4 bases from V and 1 base from J, leaving 7 bases between. Germline V gene sequence: CDR1 LGHDT, CDR2 YNNKEL (reference sequence). For the CDR3, the DNA is TGTGCCAGCAGCCGCAGACAAACTAATGAAAAACTGTTTTTT. Amino acids: CASSRRQTNEKLFF.

J is TRBJ2-7 and V is TRBV7-9, with TRBD1 identical over 11 bases. From germline, CDR1 is SEHNR and CDR2 FQNEAQ (reference sequence). CDR3 length: 16 residues. V lost 4 bases to trimming and J lost 2 bases; unmatched junction nucleotides: 7. CDR3 sequence (DNA): TGTGCCAGCAGCTGGTTGCCGGGACAGGGGGCCTACGAGCAGTACTTC. Translating it yields CASSWLPGQGAYEQYF.

The rearrangement links TRBV10-2 to TRBJ2-2; TRBD1 or TRBD2 may be the D gene (5 bases each). Germline loops: CDR1 WSHSY, CDR2 SAAADI. V was trimmed by 6 bases and J by 4 bases, leaving 12 bases between them. The CDR3 runs 14 residues. CDR3 nucleotide sequence: TGCGCCAGCAGGATAGGGGAGACCACCGGGGAGCTGTTTTTT. It is translated as CASRIGETTGELFF.

The chain is built from TRBV12-3 or TRBV12-4 and TRBJ2-1; 8 bases match TRBD2. The CDR3 length is 15 residues. The V and J ends lost 4 bases and 9 bases, in that order; junction bases with no gene match: 11. The CDR3 reads CASSSGTRIEAEQFF. CDR3 coding DNA: TGTGCCAGCAGTTCCGGGACTAGGATCGAGGCTGAGCAGTTCTTC.

CDR3 in amino acids: CASSQDRWASGVDTQYF. CDR3 in DNA: TGTGCCAGCAGCCAAGATAGGTGGGCTAGCGGGGTAGATACGCAGTATTTT. This chain links TRBV3-1 with TRBJ2-3; 9 bases are shared with TRBD2. V was pared by 0 bases and J by 5 bases, with 9 bases of the junction left unmatched. CDR1 and CDR2 from the germline V gene are LGHDT and YNNKEL (reference sequence). The CDR3 consists of 17 residues.

The CDR3 reads CASSPQTGSGANVLTF. The CDR3 nucleotides read TGTGCCAGCAGTCCCCAGACAGGGAGTGGGGCCAACGTCCTGACTTTC. V usage is TRBV6-1 and J usage is TRBJ2-6; TRBD1 matches at 7 bases. V trimming: 5 bases; J trimming: 3 bases; junction bases outside the gene matches: 7. Germline V gene data show CDR1 as MNHNS and CDR2 as SASEGT. This CDR3 has 16 amino acids.

This clonotype was counted between two and nine times. J is TRBJ2-7 and V is TRBV4-1; D gene ambiguous. Per the germline V gene, CDR1 is MGHRA and CDR2 is YSYEKL. The CDR3 is 12 amino acids. Between the trimmed V and J ends, which lost 0 bases and 9 bases, there was a span of 9 bases. Here the CDR3 reads CASSQDGVGQYF. The CDR3 region has the DNA TGCGCCAGCAGCCAAGATGGCGTTGGGCAGTACTTC.

The table lists this clonotype with a few counts. The chain employs TRBV20-1 and TRBJ2-7; D might be TRBD2 (6 bases). The CDR3 consists of 11 residues. Germline assignment: CDR1 DFQATT and CDR2 SNEGSKA (reference sequence). Deletions cut 3 bases from V and 6 bases from J, with 9 bases between. CDR3 coding DNA: TGCAGTGCTAGCTCCGGGAGCGAGCAGTACTTC. Its protein product is CSASSGSEQYF.

This clonotype was found a few times. This chain uses TRBV12-3 or TRBV12-4 with TRBJ2-5; tentatively, D is TRBD1 (6 bases). V gave up 6 bases and J gave up 7 bases, with 21 bases separating them. This CDR3 spans 15 amino acids. In DNA form, the CDR3 reads TGTGCCAGCAGCCACCTGACAGGTACCGCCCGGACCCAGTACTTC. Protein: CASSHLTGTARTQYF.

This clonotype showed up just a few times. The chain joins TRBV29-1 to TRBJ2-2, with D possibly being TRBD1 (6 bases). The germline V and J ends were trimmed by 0 bases and 1 base, with 9 bases remaining between them. Germline V gene data show CDR1 as SQVTM and CDR2 as ANQGSEA. CDR3 length: 15 residues. DNA of the CDR3: TGCAGCGTTGAAGAACCACAGGGGAACACCGGGGAGCTGTTTTTT. Its protein is CSVEEPQGNTGELFF.

J is TRBJ2-1 and V is TRBV12-3 or TRBV12-4; tentative D call: TRBD2 (6 bases). The CDR3 runs to 13 residues. V was pared by 3 bases and J by 6 bases, with 9 bases between. CDR3 region: CASSLRRGNEQFF. In nucleotides, the CDR3 is TGTGCCAGCAGTTTGAGGAGGGGCAATGAGCAGTTCTTC.

This clonotype was found a few times. The chain links TRBV7-9 to TRBJ2-3; D remains unclear. In germline, CDR1 is SEHNR, CDR2 FQNEAQ (reference sequence). This CDR3 region has 13 residues. V lost 9 bases, J lost 0 bases, and 10 bases lay in between. CDR3 amino acids: CASYVGSTDTQYF. The CDR3 DNA follows: TGTGCCAGTTACGTAGGGAGCACAGATACGCAGTATTTT.

This clonotype was counted once. The chain carries TRBV20-1 and TRBJ2-3; D may be TRBD2 (6 bases). CDR1 DFQATT and CDR2 SNEGSKA come from the germline V gene (reference sequence). This CDR3 is built from 14 residues. Trimming left V 4 bases short and J 1 base short, with 12 bases between. For the CDR3, the DNA is TGCAGTGCTATGTGGGCTAGCGGCACAGATACGCAGTATTTT. It encodes CSAMWASGTDTQYF.

The sample holds a few counts of this clonotype. V usage is TRBV5-1 and J usage is TRBJ1-2; tentatively, D is TRBD1 (6 bases). The CDR3 loop spans 17 amino acids. The V gene's germline CDR1 is SGHRS and CDR2 YFSETQ. Deletions cut 4 bases from V and 2 bases from J, with 21 bases between. Here the CDR3 DNA reads TGCGCCAGCAGCCTTACCTCAGGGGAAGGATCGAACTATGGCTACACCTTC. As protein: CASSLTSGEGSNYGYTF. The whole variable domain, remainder taken from reference TRBV5-1 and TRBJ1-2, is KAGVTQTPRYLIKTRGQQVTLSCSPISGHRSVSWYQQTPGQGLQFLFEYFSETQRNKGNFPGRFSGRQFSNSRSEMNVSTLELGDSALYLCASSLTSGEGSNYGYTFGSGTRLTVV.

The chain has TRBV12-3 or TRBV12-4 and TRBJ2-5; D possibly corresponds to TRBD2 (6 bases). Trimming took 3 bases from V and 1 from J, leaving 12 bases between them. The CDR3 contains 15 residues. CDR3 in DNA: TGTGCCAGCAGTTTTGGAGGGGTCGGCCAAGAGACCCAGTACTTC. It codes for CASSFGGVGQETQYF.

V is TRBV27 and J is TRBJ2-3; TRBD2 might be the D (5 bases). Trimming took off 3 bases at V and 2 bases at J, with 12 bases between the two ends. The germline V gene has CDR1 MNHEY and CDR2 SMNVEV (reference sequence). The CDR3 is 15 amino acids. DNA of the CDR3: TGTGCCAGCAGTTTGAGGGCCGGGTCCACAGATACGCAGTATTTT. Amino acids: CASSLRAGSTDTQYF.

This clonotype was seen ten or more times. The rearrangement joins TRBV5-1 to TRBJ2-7, with unresolved D. The V gene's germline CDR1 is SGHRS and CDR2 YFSETQ. The germline V and J ends were trimmed by 4 bases and 2 bases, with 10 bases remaining between them. This CDR3 region has 13 residues. CDR3 nucleotides: TGCGCCAGCAGCCTGGAGCGCACCTACGAGCAGTACTTC. It encodes CASSLERTYEQYF.